This TCR beta chain was captured by sequencing in a study of T cell repertoires in cytomegalovirus infection (dated by TCRdb to between 2018 and 2021). For the study in its entirety: Alongside well-studied HLA-B-restricted epitopes, the peptide stimulations were aimed at recently identified HLA-C-restricted CMV epitopes, whose presentation resists viral immunomodulation. Donor HLA type was relevant to the analysis, as public TCR beta signatures indicated carriage of CMV infection together with the matching HLA type. The full study reports these points: In the ex vivo response, HLA-C-restricted CMV-specific TCR beta clonotypes were dominant, and in two of eight donors the single most frequent clonotype came from this HLA-C-restricted group. In both this cohort and an independent roughly 330-donor cohort, the cumulative frequency of public TCR beta family members distinguished carriers of CMV infection plus the relevant HLA type.

The treatment or condition label on this specimen signifies: in vitro stimulation with specific CMV peptide epitopes to enrich CMV-specific T cells. This clonotype showed up just a few times. Its antigen is currently not known. It has no much larger one-base neighbor in the sample; base qualities were not kept. Sequencing took place on an Illumina HiSeq 1500. TCRdb applied fastp at Q25 and MiXCR to the public reads, then kept only in-frame beta chains. Each record represents a unique CDR3 protein, reported with the most common genes and DNA among its rows. The sample table shows approximately 50,000 distinct CDR3 sequences, and 15% to 20% are seen once. The ten top clones hold around four fifths of the sample. V and J lose 2 bases and 3 bases, and a span of 4 bases separates them. The CDR3 spans 12 residues, from the cysteine through the phenylalanine. CDR3 DNA only is kept here, 36 bases in frame from base 1. Looking up the germline V gene yields CDR1 SGHVS and CDR2 FNYEAQ.

Sequenced here: CD8+ T cells from cultured PBMCs, sampled from culture after CMV antigen stimulation. The clonotype was recovered from a human donor in good health (CMV status not recorded). Some clones in this sample may be carry-over from other donors' samples. The V gene is TRBV7-6 and the J gene is TRBJ1-2; the D gene assignment is ambiguous. CDR3 region: CASSLSDYGYTF. The bases read TGTGCCAGCAGCTTAAGCGACTATGGCTACACCTTC.